Below are 6 T cell receptor beta chains sequenced from a single sample in a study of low-dose radiotherapy and immunotherapy resistance in tumors. The time point is: after trial treatment. The sample's treatment: LDRT plus nivolumab, ipilimumab, low-dose cyclophosphamide and aspirin (RACIN trial). TCRs were amplified for approximately 21 PCR cycles with a constant-region primer and V-primer adapter. TCRdb independently ran MiXCR on the reads; one entry per CDR3 protein. The repertoire consists of roughly 50,000 distinct CDR3 sequences, with around 35% occurring once and the leading ten covering 7% to 10%. Sequencing was performed on PBMCs, taken after low-dose radiotherapy plus immunotherapy. The source of these receptors is a male donor with rectosigmoid adenocarcinoma.

This clonotype was seen ten or more times. The chain is built from TRBV29-1 and TRBJ2-3, with 7 bases matching TRBD1. The CDR3 sequence is 13 residues long. V lost 4 bases and J lost 4; bases outside the gene matches: 5. Per the germline V gene, CDR1 is SQVTM and CDR2 is ANQGSEA. The DNA for the CDR3 is TGCAGCGTTGGACAGGGTGGCCCAGATACGCAGTATTTT. Its protein product is CSVGQGGPDTQYF.

The chain combines TRBV19 with TRBJ2-1; 7 bases fit TRBD1. The CDR3 is 14 amino acids. The germline V gene encodes CDR1 LNHDA and CDR2 SQIVND (reference sequence). The ends lost 6 bases at V and 3 bases at J; junction bases unmatched: 5. The CDR3 region is CASSTGDRYNEQFF. The CDR3 nucleotides are TGTGCCAGTAGCACAGGGGATCGCTACAATGAGCAGTTCTTC.

In this sample, this clonotype turned up many times. J is TRBJ1-2 and V is TRBV4-1; 8 bases are a match to TRBD1. Germline V gives CDR1 MGHRA, CDR2 YSYEKL. V trimming: 4 bases; J trimming: 3 bases; junction bases outside the gene matches: 1. The CDR3 runs to 13 residues. CDR3 sequence (DNA): TGCGCCAGCAGCCTGACAGGGGACTATGGCTACACCTTC. Translation gives CASSLTGDYGYTF.

Concerning this clonotype: One end of the junction fails to match germline, which may point to a read error. This chain connects TRBV6-2 or TRBV6-3 to TRBJ2-2; D remains unclear. Germline V CDR1 and CDR2: MNHEY, SVGEGT. CDR3 length equals 12 residues. CDR3 sequence (DNA): TGTGCTAGCAGTAAACTCACCGGGGAGCTGTTTTTT. Its translation: CASSKLTGELFF.

This clonotype showed up many times. The chain has TRBV4-1 and TRBJ2-3; D may correspond to TRBD1 or TRBD2 (5 bases each). The CDR3 loop spans 14 amino acids. Trimming shortened V by 0 bases and J by 11 bases, and 15 bases separated the two germline ends. Per the germline V gene, CDR1 is MGHRA and CDR2 is YSYEKL. Here the CDR3 DNA reads TGCGCCAGCAGCCAAGATTATCAGGATGGGGGGCAGTATTTT. The encoded protein is CASSQDYQDGGQYF.

This clonotype was seen at least ten times. The chain is built from TRBV20-1 and TRBJ1-1, with 7 bases identical to TRBD1. The CDR3 runs to 13 residues. CDR1 is DFQATT and CDR2 is SNEGSKA in the germline V gene (reference sequence). The CDR3 bases are TGCACCCAGACAGGGTGGATGAACACTGAAGCTTTCTTT. As protein: CTQTGWMNTEAFF.